These 23 T cell receptor beta chains originate from one sample sequenced in a study. TCRdb re-called the RT-PCR reads through MiXCR, storing one row per CDR3 protein. The profile shows about 680,000 distinct CDR3 sequences, 14% of them singletons. The sample consisted of memory CD4+ T cells from blood. The receptors were gathered from a female donor in good health, serving as a healthy control.

This clonotype was detected only a few times. J is TRBJ1-6 and V is TRBV3-1; D is ambiguous. Germline CDR1 reads LGHDT; CDR2 reads YNNKEL (reference sequence). The V and J ends lost 2 bases and 10 bases respectively, with 9 bases between them. This CDR3 region has 13 residues. The DNA for the CDR3 is TGTGCCAGCAGCCAACAACGGCAATCACCCCTCCACTTT. Its protein is CASSQQRQSPLHF.

V is TRBV7-2 and J is TRBJ1-5; TRBD1 matches 7 bases. CDR3 length equals 16 residues. Germline V lookup: CDR1 SGHTA, CDR2 FQGNSA. With V trimmed by 4 bases and J by 0 bases, 6 bases remained unmatched. DNA for the CDR3: TGTGCCAGCAGCTCCGGACAGGAATATAGCAATCAGCCCCAGCATTTT. This gives the protein CASSSGQEYSNQPQHF.

This clonotype was detected ten times or more. The chain links TRBV20-1 to TRBJ2-3; 14 bases are shared with TRBD2. Unmatched junction bases numbered 5, after V lost 6 bases and J lost 6 bases. This CDR3 is built from 14 residues. Germline V gene data show CDR1 as DFQATT and CDR2 as SNEGSKA (reference sequence). The CDR3 sequence: CSAGLAGGGDTQYF. The DNA for the CDR3 is TGCAGTGCAGGACTAGCGGGAGGCGGGGATACGCAGTATTTT.

This chain links TRBV6-5 with TRBJ1-5, with D hard to call. The CDR3 extends over 13 amino acids. CDR1 is MNHEY and CDR2 is SVGAGI in the germline V gene. The germline V and J ends were trimmed by 4 bases and 5 bases, with 9 bases remaining between them. The CDR3 sequence: CASSWQVDQPQHF. The CDR3 bases are TGTGCCAGCAGTTGGCAGGTCGATCAGCCCCAGCATTTT.

This clonotype showed up just a few times. This sequence joins TRBV28 and TRBJ2-7, with TRBD2 matching over 7 bases. V shed 6 bases, J shed 0 bases, and the junction held 8 bases outside the gene matches. This CDR3 spans 15 amino acids. Germline loops: CDR1 MDHEN, CDR2 SYDVKM. The DNA of the CDR3 is TGTGCCAGCAGCCCCCCGGGAGGTACCTCCTACGAGCAGTACTTC. As protein: CASSPPGGTSYEQYF. Full variable domain (missing parts from reference TRBV28 and TRBJ2-7): DVKVTQSSRYLVKRTGEKVFLECVQDMDHENMFWYRQDPGLGLRLIYFSYDVKMKEKGDIPEGYSVSREKKERFSLILESASTNQTSMYLCASSPPGGTSYEQYFGPGTRLTVT.

This clonotype was counted a few times. V gene TRBV5-6 combines with J gene TRBJ1-2; the D gene is possibly TRBD1 (6 bases). The CDR3 spans 14 residues. The ends were cut back, 4 bases at V and 5 bases at J, with 15 bases in the middle. CDR1 and CDR2 (germline): SGHDT, YYEEEE. The CDR3 DNA follows: TGTGCCAGCAGCGTTACAGGGCTCGGGTATGGCTACACCTTC. Translating it yields CASSVTGLGYGYTF.

The chain recombines TRBV6-1 with TRBJ1-1; D perhaps matches TRBD1 (5 bases). The length of the CDR3 is 14 residues. The V and J ends lost 7 bases and 6 bases respectively, with 18 bases between them. CDR1 and CDR2 (germline): MNHNS, SASEGT. CDR3 DNA sequence: TGTGCCAGCACCCTACTGAGGGTAGGGGCTGAAGCTTTCTTT. Its protein is CASTLLRVGAEAFF.

The chain carries TRBV6-2 or TRBV6-3 and TRBJ2-1; unclear D gene. V lost 6 bases and J lost 8, with 14 bases in between. Germline V gene sequence: CDR1 MNHEY, CDR2 SVGEGT. This CDR3 comprises 13 residues. For the CDR3, the DNA is TGTGCCAGCAGAGTGTCCGGGCTCGATGAGCAGTTCTTC. It yields the protein CASRVSGLDEQFF.

The chain has TRBV11-2 and TRBJ2-2, with 8 bases aligning to TRBD2. The CDR3 covers 16 residues. The germline V gene has CDR1 SGHAT and CDR2 FQNNGV. Losses at the gene ends were 0 bases for V and 7 bases for J; bases not matched to a gene: 7. The CDR3 spells CASSLDQRERIGELFF. In nucleotides, the CDR3 is TGTGCCAGCAGCTTAGATCAGCGGGAGAGGATCGGGGAGCTGTTTTTT.

The V call is TRBV10-3, the J call TRBJ1-6, with 7 bases aligning to TRBD1. Unmatched junction bases numbered 25, after V lost 5 bases and J lost 9 bases. CDR1 and CDR2 (germline): ENHRY, SYGVKD. This CDR3 is built from 20 residues. The CDR3 nucleotides read TGTGCCATCAGTCCATCGTCCATTTTCCGTGACAGGGAGTTTGGTTCACCCCTCCACTTT. Its protein product is CAISPSSIFRDREFGSPLHF.

The chain links TRBV10-1 to TRBJ2-5; TRBD1 might be the D (5 bases). CDR3 length: 13 amino acids. V gave up 9 bases and J gave up 4 bases, with 15 bases separating them. Germline CDR1 is WNHNN and CDR2 is SYGVQD (reference sequence). CDR3 sequence: CASSNTQGETQYF. In DNA form, the CDR3 reads TGCGCCAGTTCCAATACCCAGGGAGAGACCCAGTACTTC.

V and J are TRBV12-3 or TRBV12-4 and TRBJ2-1, with D maybe TRBD2 (5 bases). CDR3 size: 12 residues. Trimming took 5 bases from V and 9 from J, leaving 11 bases between them. The CDR3, as DNA: TGTGCCAGCAGTCTTGGGGAGAGTGAGCAGTTCTTC. Protein product: CASSLGESEQFF.

This sequence joins TRBV19 and TRBJ1-1; D is unresolved. The CDR3 spans 13 residues. From germline, CDR1 is LNHDA and CDR2 SQIVND (reference sequence). The germline V and J ends were trimmed by 9 bases and 0 bases, with 11 bases remaining between them. Here the CDR3 DNA reads TGTGCCAGCAAAGTTGGGGTGAACACTGAAGCTTTCTTT. This codes for CASKVGVNTEAFF.

The sample holds many counts of this clonotype. This chain connects TRBV18 to TRBJ1-5; weak D call: TRBD1 (5 bases). CDR1 and CDR2 from the germline V gene are KGHSH and LQKENI. V lost 8 bases to trimming and J lost 3 bases, with 11 bases between them. This CDR3 contains 13 residues. The CDR3 loop reads CASSRDLNQPQHF. CDR3 DNA sequence: TGTGCCAGCAGCCGGGACCTCAATCAGCCCCAGCATTTT.

This chain uses TRBV20-1 with TRBJ1-5; 8 positions agree with TRBD1. The V gene's germline CDR1 is DFQATT and CDR2 SNEGSKA (reference sequence). V lost 6 bases to trimming and J lost 6 bases; unmatched junction nucleotides: 13. The CDR3 length is 15 residues. Written as DNA, the CDR3 is TGCAGTGCCCACGACAGGGGTACAGTCGGTCAGCCCCAGCATTTT. Protein sequence: CSAHDRGTVGQPQHF.

The CDR3 bases are TGTGCCAGCAGTTTATATCGCTACGAGCAGTACTTC. Translation: CASSLYRYEQYF. The V gene is TRBV28, the J gene TRBJ2-7; D is undetermined. Per germline, CDR1 MDHEN and CDR2 SYDVKM. V was clipped by 1 base and J by 3 bases, with 4 bases between them. This CDR3 is built from 12 residues.

There are many counts of this clonotype. The chain uses TRBV7-9 and TRBJ2-1; D is possibly TRBD1 (6 bases). Germline CDR1 reads SEHNR; CDR2 reads FQNEAQ (reference sequence). Between the trimmed V and J ends, which lost 1 base and 9 bases, there was a span of 13 bases. The length of the CDR3 is 14 residues. CDR3 in amino acids: CASSLGGRLPEQFF. CDR3 nucleotide sequence: TGTGCCAGCAGCTTAGGGGGGCGCCTCCCTGAGCAGTTCTTC.

This clonotype has a handful of counts. The chain employs TRBV6-2 or TRBV6-3 and TRBJ2-3; D tentatively reads TRBD1 or TRBD2 (5 bases each). The germline V gene has CDR1 MNHEY and CDR2 SVGEGT. V was pared by 9 bases and J by 2 bases, with 12 bases between. This CDR3 has 13 amino acids. CDR3 residues: CASTRDDTDTQYF. In DNA form, the CDR3 reads TGTGCCAGTACCCGGGACGACACAGATACGCAGTATTTT.

J is TRBJ1-4 and V is TRBV7-2; D ambiguous. Germline CDR1 and CDR2: SGHTA and FQGNSA. The CDR3 length is 15 residues. The V end was cut by 1 base, the J end by 0 bases, with 6 bases between. The CDR3 sequence is CASSLEGATNEKLFF. The CDR3 region has the DNA TGTGCCAGCAGCTTAGAAGGAGCAACTAATGAAAAACTGTTTTTT.

The V gene is TRBV20-1, the J gene TRBJ2-5, with a possible D match to TRBD1 (6 bases). The CDR3 totals 14 residues. Trimming removed 1 base at V and 5 bases at J, with 14 bases between. Germline V gene sequence: CDR1 DFQATT, CDR2 SNEGSKA (reference sequence). CDR3 sequence reads: CSARGGSRGETQYF. CDR3 coding DNA: TGCAGTGCTAGAGGAGGGAGCAGGGGTGAGACCCAGTACTTC.

This clonotype came up a few times. This chain connects TRBV20-1 to TRBJ1-5; no clear D gene. Germline-derived CDR1 and CDR2 are DFQATT and SNEGSKA (reference sequence). The CDR3 runs to 16 residues. Deletions cut 0 bases from V and 5 bases from J, with 17 bases between. CDR3 sequence: CSARDSQAGSDQPQHF. CDR3 coding DNA: TGCAGTGCTAGAGACTCGCAGGCGGGTTCGGATCAGCCCCAGCATTTT.

In its sample, this clonotype was seen many times. The CDR3 nucleotides read TGCAGCGTTGACGCGACTAGGGTTGCAGATACGCAGTATTTT. This encodes CSVDATRVADTQYF. This chain joins TRBV29-1 and TRBJ2-3; possibly TRBD2 for D (6 bases). Germline V gives CDR1 SQVTM, CDR2 ANQGSEA. V was pared by 3 bases and J by 4 bases, with 14 bases between. The CDR3 loop spans 14 amino acids.

This clonotype was seen a handful of times. V gene TRBV20-1 combines with J gene TRBJ2-1; 10 bases are shared with TRBD2. This CDR3 is 15 amino acids long. With 5 bases clipped from V and 7 bases from J, the junction kept 11 bases outside the gene matches. Germline lookup yields CDR1 DFQATT and CDR2 SNEGSKA (reference sequence). The CDR3 is CSASPASGSWNEQFF. CDR3 DNA: TGCAGTGCTTCCCCCGCTAGCGGGAGCTGGAATGAGCAGTTCTTC.